A single sample gave rise to the 26 T cell receptor beta chains below, sequenced in a study of metastatic and nonmetastatic thyroid tumors. TCRdb re-processed the PCR reads through MiXCR. The table includes fewer than 25,000 clones, around 18% detected once. Each patient came to thyroid surgery without any prior treatment (of any kind). The sequencing input was adjacent normal tissue. The receptors here all came from a male donor with papillary thyroid cancer or a benign thyroid nodule (not recorded which). Some clones in this sample may be carry-over from other donors' samples.

This clone has at least ten counts. The rearrangement links TRBV3-1 to TRBJ2-7; D ambiguous. Germline V lookup: CDR1 LGHDT, CDR2 YNNKEL (reference sequence). Trimming left V 4 bases short and J 2 bases short, with 9 bases between. The CDR3 length is 13 residues. The CDR3 region has the DNA TGTGCCAGCAGCCCCGGACGGACCTACGAGCAGTACTTC. Protein sequence: CASSPGRTYEQYF.

This clone was detected many times. Given a much more abundant clone one base away, this may be a read error. The sample has other DNA sequences that encode this CDR3 too. This chain joins TRBV3-1 and TRBJ2-7, with D possibly being TRBD2 (6 bases). The CDR3 length is 15 residues. Germline CDR1 LGHDT, CDR2 YNNKEL (reference sequence). Between the trimmed V and J ends, which lost 1 base and 7 bases, there was a span of 17 bases. Here the CDR3 reads CASSQGDRRVYEQYF. CDR3 in DNA: TGTGCCAGCAGCCAAGGGGACCGGAGGGTTTATGAGCAGTACTTC.

This clone was seen at least ten times. The chain employs TRBV13 and TRBJ2-2; D is unclear. Per the germline V gene, CDR1 is PRHDT and CDR2 is FYEKMQ (reference sequence). Trimming pared 3 bases from V and 6 bases from J, leaving 8 bases between. This CDR3 is built from 13 residues. CDR3 residues: CASSFEVSGELFF. The DNA for the CDR3 is TGTGCCAGCAGCTTTGAGGTCTCCGGGGAGCTGTTTTTT.

The chain employs TRBV12-3 or TRBV12-4 and TRBJ2-1; 9 bases match TRBD2. There are 16 residues in the CDR3. Germline trimming cut 5 bases from V and 1 base from J; bases unmatched to any gene: 6. The CDR3 nucleotides read TGTGCCAGCAGTAGGGGGCTAGCGGGATCCTACAATGAGCAGTTCTTC. This gives the protein CASSRGLAGSYNEQFF.

This clone has more than one count but fewer than ten. The rearrangement links TRBV19 to TRBJ1-2; possibly TRBD1 for D (5 bases). Trimming took 7 bases from V and 4 from J, leaving 16 bases between them. This CDR3 is built from 14 residues. Germline V CDR1 and CDR2: LNHDA, SQIVND (reference sequence). In DNA, the CDR3 is TGTGCCAGTACCCCTGTGGCAGGGATCTATGGCTACACCTTC. It codes for CASTPVAGIYGYTF.

In its sample, this clone was seen many times. The V call is TRBV20-1, the J call TRBJ2-5; D might be TRBD2 (5 bases). CDR1 and CDR2 (germline): DFQATT, SNEGSKA (reference sequence). This CDR3 comprises 11 residues. Trimming took 5 bases from V and 3 from J, leaving 7 bases between them. For the CDR3, the DNA is TGCAGTGCTCCGGGGAAAGAGACCCAGTACTTC. It is translated as CSAPGKETQYF.

This clone rates as medium-sized. V and J are TRBV7-2 and TRBJ2-1, with D hard to call. The CDR3 extends over 12 amino acids. From germline, CDR1 is SGHTA and CDR2 FQGNSA. V was cut by 2 bases and J by 7 bases, with 6 bases left in between. The DNA for the CDR3 is TGTGCCAGCAGCTTAATCAGGAATGAGCAGTTCTTC. Translation gives CASSLIRNEQFF.

There are many counts of this clone. J is TRBJ2-5 and V is TRBV4-3, with a tentative D call TRBD2 (6 bases). Per germline, CDR1 LGHNA and CDR2 YSLEER. The ends were cut back, 4 bases at V and 1 base at J, with 19 bases in the middle. The CDR3 is 17 amino acids. CDR3 sequence (DNA): TGCGCCAGCAGCCCCCGAAGGGGCGGGACCACCCAAGAGACCCAGTACTTC. Encoded protein: CASSPRRGGTTQETQYF.

There are many counts of this clone. A much larger clone is a single base away; this may be a read error. The same CDR3 also results from other DNA sequences found in this sample. The chain has TRBV20-1 and TRBJ1-5; 7 nucleotides match TRBD1. CDR3 length: 14 residues. With V trimmed by 3 bases and J by 7 bases, 9 bases remained unmatched. The germline CDR1 and CDR2 sequences are DFQATT and SNEGSKA (reference sequence). The CDR3 region is CSASRQGFRQPQHF. The CDR3 DNA is TGCAGTGCTAGCCGACAGGGATTTCGCCAGCCCCAGCATTTT.

This clone was detected many times. The chain carries TRBV11-2 and TRBJ1-4; 12 bases match TRBD1. V was clipped by 4 bases and J by 8 bases; unmatched bases: 2. The CDR3 covers 14 residues. Germline V gives CDR1 SGHAT, CDR2 FQNNGV. CDR3 residues: CASSWDRGREKLFF. The CDR3 bases are TGTGCCAGCAGCTGGGACAGGGGGCGCGAAAAACTGTTTTTT.

Details on this clone: A junction boundary mismatches the germline segment, possibly from a read error. The chain's CDR3 is CASSTHRGRGEKLSF. Here the CDR3 DNA reads TGTGCCAGCAGTACACACAGGGGGCGCGGGGAAAAACTGTCTTTC. The rearrangement joins TRBV6-1 to TRBJ1-4, with 9 bases matching TRBD1. CDR1 and CDR2 (germline): MNHNS, SASEGT. CDR3 size: 15 residues.

The chain employs TRBV18 and TRBJ2-7; 7 nucleotides agree with TRBD2. V lost 3 bases and J lost 5; bases outside the gene matches: 7. This CDR3 is 14 amino acids long. Germline CDR1 reads KGHSH; CDR2 reads LQKENI. The CDR3, as DNA: TGTGCCAGCTCACCGGTGGCCGGGAGGAACGAGCAGTACGTC. It yields the protein CASSPVAGRNEQYV.

This clone was seen a few times. The V and J genes are TRBV10-3 and TRBJ2-1, with D perhaps matching TRBD2 (5 bases). Germline values: CDR1 ENHRY, CDR2 SYGVKD. The CDR3 length is 15 residues. V was shortened by 3 bases and J by 6 bases, with 15 bases between the two germline ends. The CDR3 sequence: CAISDVWRYPNEQFF. The CDR3 nucleotides are TGTGCCATCAGTGACGTCTGGAGGTATCCCAATGAGCAGTTCTTC.

This chain connects TRBV4-2 to TRBJ1-6; D uncertain. This CDR3 region has 14 residues. V lost 0 bases, J lost 10 bases, and 10 bases lay in between. CDR1 and CDR2 (germline): LGHNA, YNFKEQ. The CDR3 DNA reads as TGTGCCAGCAGCCAAGATAGGTACTACTCACCCCTCCACTTT. Amino acids: CASSQDRYYSPLHF.

This clone appeared many times. The J gene is TRBJ2-1, the V gene TRBV27; TRBD2 matches at 7 bases. The CDR3 is 13 residues long. V lost 10 bases to trimming and J lost 7 bases; unmatched junction nucleotides: 10. CDR1 is MNHEY and CDR2 is SMNVEV in the germline V gene (reference sequence). The CDR3, as DNA: TGTGCCACAACGGGGGAGGGACGTAATGAGCAGTTCTTC. Translated, it gives CATTGEGRNEQFF.

This clone was counted at least ten times. V is TRBV13 and J is TRBJ1-5; 7 positions agree with TRBD1. The length of the CDR3 is 19 residues. The J segment lost 1 base and the V segment lost 5 bases, leaving 17 bases of the junction unmatched. Germline V gene sequence: CDR1 PRHDT, CDR2 FYEKMQ (reference sequence). This chain's CDR3 is CASSENTGTVGRSNQPQHF. Here the CDR3 DNA reads TGTGCCAGCAGCGAGAATACCGGGACAGTGGGCAGGAGCAATCAGCCCCAGCATTTT.

A few counts support this clone. The rearrangement uses TRBV7-3 and TRBJ1-2; TRBD1 matches 10 bases. This CDR3 has 13 amino acids. Germline values: CDR1 SGHTA, CDR2 FQGTGA. The V segment lost 7 bases and the J segment 8 bases; nucleotides outside the gene matches: 7. The CDR3 nucleotides are TGTGCCAGCATCTTGACAGGGGGCGCAGGCTACACCTTC. Protein sequence: CASILTGGAGYTF. The entire variable domain, with the rest obtained from reference TRBV7-3 and TRBJ1-2, is as follows: GAGVSQTPSNKVTEKGKYVELRCDPISGHTALYWYRQSLGQGPEFLIYFQGTGAADDSGLPNDRFFAVRPEGSVSTLKIQRTERGDSAVYLCASILTGGAGYTFGSGTRLTVV.

On this clone: At one boundary the junction diverges from the germline segment, which might be a read error. The rearrangement uses TRBV7-6 and TRBJ2-1; 9 bases are shared with TRBD1. Germline CDR1 and CDR2: SGHVS and FNYEAQ. This CDR3 comprises 16 residues. DNA for the CDR3: TGTGCCAGCAGCTCCGGACAGGGGAGGTCCTACAATGAGCAGTTATTC. This gives the protein CASSSGQGRSYNEQLF.

This clone was picked up many times. This may be a read error, as it is one base from a much larger clone. The identical CDR3 is also encoded by other nucleotide sequences in the sample. V is TRBV20-1 and J is TRBJ1-5; maybe TRBD1 (5 bases). The CDR3 runs to 16 residues. Germline CDR1 reads DFQATT; CDR2 reads SNEGSKA (reference sequence). V lost 1 base and J 2 bases, leaving 15 bases between the germline ends. CDR3 coding DNA: TGCAGTGCTAGAGGTGGGACGGGGGAAGGCAATCAGCCCCAGCATTTT. This codes for CSARGGTGEGNQPQHF.

This clone ranks as medium-sized (0.01 to 0.1%). Other DNA sequences in this specimen translate into the identical CDR3. V is TRBV27 and J is TRBJ1-5, with TRBD1 matching 9 bases. Germline trimming cut 4 bases from V and 4 bases from J; bases unmatched to any gene: 2. Germline CDR1 is MNHEY and CDR2 is SMNVEV (reference sequence). This CDR3 contains 14 residues. In DNA form, the CDR3 reads TGTGCCAGCAGTTCCGGACAGGGGAATCAGCCCCAGCATTTT. Its translation is CASSSGQGNQPQHF.

This clone counts as medium-sized (0.01 to 0.1%). The rearrangement links TRBV12-3 or TRBV12-4 to TRBJ1-2; weak D call: TRBD1 (6 bases). V lost 3 bases and J lost 10, with 12 bases in between. This CDR3 has 12 amino acids. The CDR3 region is CASSLAGADYTF. CDR3 coding DNA: TGTGCCAGCAGTTTGGCAGGGGCTGACTACACCTTC.

This clone was recorded at least ten times. The chain recombines TRBV7-2 with TRBJ1-1; D might be TRBD1 (5 bases). Germline CDR1 is SGHTA and CDR2 is FQGNSA. The CDR3 runs to 14 residues. V shed 1 base and J shed 10 bases, with 16 bases lying between them. The CDR3 sequence: CASSLEVGSGAAFF. CDR3 nucleotides: TGTGCCAGCAGCTTAGAGGTCGGGTCCGGGGCAGCTTTCTTT.

The rearrangement uses TRBV5-1 and TRBJ2-2, with D perhaps matching TRBD1 (6 bases). The CDR3 runs to 13 residues. Germline V gives CDR1 SGHRS, CDR2 YFSETQ. Trimming stripped 4 bases from V and 7 bases from J, with 11 bases between. The chain's CDR3 is CASSVWTVGELFF. CDR3 in DNA: TGCGCCAGCAGCGTATGGACAGTCGGGGAGCTGTTTTTT.

The chain carries TRBV7-2 and TRBJ2-1, with 13 bases lining up with TRBD2. Unmatched junction bases numbered 9, after V lost 0 bases and J lost 4 bases. The CDR3 contains 19 residues. CDR1 SGHTA and CDR2 FQGNSA come from the germline V gene. The CDR3 reads CASSLASLAGGRGYNEQFF. CDR3 DNA sequence: TGTGCCAGCAGCTTAGCCTCACTAGCGGGGGGGCGAGGATACAATGAGCAGTTCTTC.

A single count supports this clone. This chain joins TRBV11-3 and TRBJ1-1; D may be TRBD1 (5 bases). Between the trimmed V and J ends, which lost 3 bases and 2 bases, there was a span of 10 bases. The germline gives CDR1 SGHNT, CDR2 YENEEA. The CDR3 contains 14 residues. CDR3 region: CASSFGDRNTEAFF. Written as DNA, the CDR3 is TGTGCCAGCAGCTTTGGCGACAGAAACACTGAAGCTTTCTTT. Variable domain in full (rest from reference TRBV11-3 and TRBJ1-1): EAGVVQSPRYKIIEKKQPVAFWCNPISGHNTLYWYLQNLGQGPELLIRYENEEAVDDSQLPKDRFSAERLKGVDSTLKIQPAELGDSAVYLCASSFGDRNTEAFFGQGTRLTVV.

Regarding this clone: The junction departs from the called germline gene at one end, perhaps through a read error. This rearrangement joins TRBV18 to TRBJ1-3; 8 bases are shared with TRBD1. This CDR3 is built from 16 residues. CDR1 is KGHSH, CDR2 LQKENI, per germline. The DNA for the CDR3 is TGTGCCAGCTCACCTATGGGACAGGTAGGAGGAAACACCTTATATTTT. Protein product: CASSPMGQVGGNTLYF.